The 3 T cell receptor beta chains reported below all come from one sample, sequenced in a study of patients and donors after allogeneic stem cell transplantation. TCRdb used MiXCR to reprocess the RT-PCR reads, holding one entry per CDR3 protein. This table has some 160,000 distinct CDR3 sequences, roughly 24% appearing once. Sequencing input: blood, either unsorted or a sorted T cell fraction (not recorded which). Receptor source: a human donor who was either an allogeneic HSCT recipient or a stem cell or donor lymphocyte infusion donor (not recorded which). It is not recorded whose cells these are; they may come from a transplant donor.

In its sample, this clonotype was seen many times. The chain uses TRBV3-1 and TRBJ1-5; 7 bases are shared with TRBD1. Germline V lookup: CDR1 LGHDT, CDR2 YNNKEL (reference sequence). V shed 3 bases, J shed 4 bases, and the junction held 3 bases outside the gene matches. The length of the CDR3 is 14 residues. CDR3 region: CASSHGTENQPQHF. The CDR3 bases are TGTGCCAGCAGCCATGGGACAGAAAATCAGCCCCAGCATTTT.

V is TRBV14 and J is TRBJ1-1; D is unclear. Trimming cost V 0 bases and J 6 bases, with 8 bases left between them. Germline CDR1 reads SGHDN; CDR2 reads FVKESK. The CDR3 runs to 13 residues. CDR3 bases: TGTGCCAGCAGCCAAGATACCCTATCTGAAGCTTTCTTT. This encodes CASSQDTLSEAFF.

The genes are TRBV6-5 and TRBJ2-2; maybe TRBD2 (7 bases). This CDR3 is built from 16 residues. Trimming cost V 5 bases and J 5 bases, with 18 bases left between them. Germline values: CDR1 MNHEY, CDR2 SVGAGI. DNA of the CDR3: TGTGCCAGCAGTCACACCAAAAGGGGGGGAACCGGGGAGCTGTTTTTT. Amino acid sequence: CASSHTKRGGTGELFF.